This T cell receptor beta chain originates from a study of T cell responses to AZD1222 COVID-19 vaccine. Trimming stripped 7 bases from V and 1 base from J, with 5 bases between. Germline values: CDR1 SEHNR, CDR2 FQNEAQ (reference sequence). This CDR3 has 12 amino acids. Regarding this clone: Its matching antigen is unknown.

TCRdb's table, derived via immunoSEQ multiplex PCR, lists solely in-frame clones and lacks some. The top ten clones hold over 3.5% of a sample with about 55,000 clones, 87% of them seen once. Study results and limitations: The study identified only a handful of AZD1222 recipients as seropositive at baseline. Mostly white British, mostly female donors; authors suggested clonal diversity may be underestimated.

Sequencing was performed on peripheral blood, taken on day 0 of AZD1222 vaccination. J is TRBJ1-5 and V is TRBV7-9; D is unclear. This TCR was sampled from an adult in good health. The CDR3 loop is CASTTSNQPQHF. CDR3 sequence (DNA): TGTGCCAGCACCACGAGCAATCAGCCCCAGCATTTT.